Below, 25 T cell receptor beta chains from the same sample are listed, as sequenced in a study of T cell repertoires in cytomegalovirus infection. For these receptors, no antigen is known. TCRdb itself ran the reads through MiXCR, one entry per CDR3 protein. Here the sample spans roughly 800,000 distinct CDR3 sequences, 29% being singletons. Sequences were derived from cultured CD8+ T cells from PBMCs, sampled from culture after CMV antigen stimulation. All receptors derive from a human donor in good health (CMV status not recorded). Some clones in this sample may be carry-over from other donors' samples.

This clonotype has more than one count but fewer than ten. This chain uses TRBV24-1 with TRBJ2-1; D perhaps matches TRBD1 (5 bases). The CDR3 loop spans 16 amino acids. CDR1 is KGHDR, CDR2 SFDVKD, per germline. Trimming took 4 bases from V and 1 from J, leaving 13 bases between them. The CDR3 coding sequence is TGTGCCACCAGTGACGTTGACAGTAAATCCTACAATGAGCAGTTCTTC. This encodes CATSDVDSKSYNEQFF.

Only a few counts were recorded for this clonotype. V gene TRBV6-5 combines with J gene TRBJ2-5; D uncertain. Germline loops: CDR1 MNHEY, CDR2 SVGAGI. V lost 1 base and J lost 0, with 6 bases in between. This CDR3 is built from 14 residues. The CDR3 nucleotides are TGTGCCAGCAGTTACTGGGCGAACCAAGAGACCCAGTACTTC. Its protein is CASSYWANQETQYF.

This clonotype was seen a handful of times. J is TRBJ2-3 and V is TRBV5-6; 7 bases align to TRBD1. There are 16 residues in the CDR3. V was clipped by 5 bases and J by 8 bases; unmatched bases: 17. Germline V gene lookup returns CDR1 SGHDT and CDR2 YYEEEE. CDR3 region: CASSQSWTEGAGTQYF. The CDR3 DNA reads TGTGCCAGCAGTCAATCTTGGACCGAGGGGGCGGGTACGCAGTATTTT. Combining the CDR3 with reference TRBV5-6 and TRBJ2-3 gives the whole variable domain DAGVTQSPTHLIKTRGQQVTLRCSPKSGHDTVSWYQQALGQGPQFIFQYYEEEERQRGNFPDRFSGHQFPNYSSELNVNALLLGDSALYLCASSQSWTEGAGTQYFGPGTRLTVL.

The gene calls are TRBV29-1 and TRBJ1-1; TRBD1 aligns across 10 bases. The CDR3 loop spans 13 amino acids. V shed 6 bases, J shed 5 bases, and the junction held 6 bases outside the gene matches. The V gene's germline CDR1 is SQVTM and CDR2 ANQGSEA. The CDR3 is CSVWTGGRTEAFF. Written as DNA, the CDR3 is TGCAGCGTCTGGACAGGGGGAAGGACTGAAGCTTTCTTT.

This clonotype was detected a few times. CDR3 in DNA: TGTGCCAGCAGTGAGGACAGCGGCGGGGAGCTGTTTTTT. Translated, it gives CASSEDSGGELFF. This chain links TRBV6-1 with TRBJ2-2; tentatively, D is TRBD1 (6 bases). V lost 3 bases and J 7 bases, leaving 9 bases between the germline ends. There are 13 residues in the CDR3. Germline loops: CDR1 MNHNS, CDR2 SASEGT.

This clonotype appeared a single time. This chain connects TRBV4-1 to TRBJ1-2; possibly TRBD1 for D (6 bases). The CDR3 sequence is 16 residues long. Trimming removed 4 bases at V and 2 bases at J, with 17 bases between. Germline CDR1 is MGHRA and CDR2 is YSYEKL. CDR3 region: CASSPPGGGVNYGYTF. CDR3 bases: TGCGCCAGCAGCCCTCCAGGTGGGGGCGTGAACTATGGCTACACCTTC.

This clonotype appeared a few times. J is TRBJ1-5 and V is TRBV6-1; 8 bases map to TRBD1. The length of the CDR3 is 18 residues. Germline V lookup: CDR1 MNHNS, CDR2 SASEGT. V gave up 7 bases and J gave up 0 bases; unmatched junction bases: 14. In DNA form, the CDR3 reads TGTGCCAGCACCTTTTCCCCGGACAGGGCCTATAGCAATCAGCCCCAGCATTTT. Its protein product is CASTFSPDRAYSNQPQHF.

The chain is built from TRBV6-5 and TRBJ1-5; D gene uncertain. The CDR3 is made up of 13 amino acids. V was clipped by 10 bases and J by 4 bases, with 14 bases between them. Germline CDR1 is MNHEY and CDR2 is SVGAGI. The chain's CDR3 is CATREWINQPQHF. In nucleotides, the CDR3 is TGTGCCACCAGAGAATGGATTAATCAGCCCCAGCATTTT.

This chain uses TRBV6-4 with TRBJ2-2; D is unclear. The CDR3 sequence is 14 residues long. Germline CDR1 reads MRHNA; CDR2 reads SNTAGT. V shed 1 base and J shed 7 bases, with 10 bases lying between them. CDR3 in DNA: TGTGCCAGCAGTGACTTAACATTGGGCGGGGAGCTGTTTTTT. Its protein product is CASSDLTLGGELFF.

J is TRBJ2-2 and V is TRBV28; D could derive from TRBD1 or TRBD2 (5 bases each). The germline gives CDR1 MDHEN, CDR2 SYDVKM. Trimming removed 2 bases at V and 6 bases at J, with 13 bases between. The CDR3 is 15 amino acids. CDR3 coding DNA: TGTGCCAGCAGTTTAATGCAGGGAGCAGCCGGGGAGCTGTTTTTT. Its protein is CASSLMQGAAGELFF.

The table lists this clonotype with a few counts. CDR3 amino acids: CASSQGETGFPRPSYEQYF. In DNA form, the CDR3 reads TGCGCCAGCAGCCAAGGAGAGACAGGGTTCCCTCGACCCTCCTACGAGCAGTACTTC. This sequence joins TRBV4-1 and TRBJ2-7, with TRBD1 matching 7 bases. This CDR3 has 19 amino acids. Germline CDR1 is MGHRA and CDR2 is YSYEKL. The J segment lost 0 bases and the V segment lost 1 base, leaving 15 bases of the junction unmatched.

The rearrangement joins TRBV12-5 to TRBJ2-3, with D possibly TRBD1 on 6 matching bases. CDR1 and CDR2 from the germline V gene are LGHNT and FRNRAP. The V gene lost 0 bases and the J gene lost 4 bases, with 14 bases spanning the gap. This CDR3 is built from 16 residues. CDR3 protein: CASGLVIDRPADTQYF. DNA of the CDR3: TGTGCTAGTGGTTTGGTAATTGACAGGCCCGCAGATACGCAGTATTTT.

Many counts were recorded for this clonotype. This chain links TRBV7-9 with TRBJ1-2; 7 bases fit TRBD1. There are 15 residues in the CDR3. V lost 1 base and J lost 7; bases outside the gene matches: 9. Germline CDR1 is SEHNR and CDR2 is FQNEAQ (reference sequence). The CDR3 spells CASSLEAGGSGGYTF. DNA for the CDR3: TGTGCCAGCAGCTTAGAAGCAGGGGGAAGCGGTGGCTACACCTTC.

The CDR3 loop is CASSLRTAGPYEQYF. The CDR3, as DNA: TGTGCCAGCAGCTTAAGAACAGCAGGGCCATACGAGCAGTACTTC. The chain joins TRBV7-9 to TRBJ2-7, with D possibly matching TRBD1 (5 bases). This CDR3 comprises 15 residues. V was trimmed by 2 bases and J by 4 bases, leaving 15 bases between them. Germline CDR1 reads SEHNR; CDR2 reads FQNEAQ (reference sequence).

The J gene is TRBJ2-7, the V gene TRBV27; tentative D call: TRBD1 (6 bases). V was trimmed by 5 bases and J by 0 bases, leaving 17 bases between them. CDR3 length: 16 residues. The germline gives CDR1 MNHEY, CDR2 SMNVEV (reference sequence). The CDR3 nucleotides read TGTGCCAGCAGTCGCCGCGGACAGTTGAGCTCCTACGAGCAGTACGTC. Protein product: CASSRRGQLSSYEQYV.

This clonotype has a handful of counts. V and J are TRBV7-6 and TRBJ1-2; a possible D gene is TRBD1 (6 bases). This CDR3 has 13 residues. The V end lost 1 base, the J end lost 8 bases, and 11 bases lay between the germline ends. CDR1 and CDR2 (germline): SGHVS, FNYEAQ. This CDR3 is CASSLGRTGGYTF. The CDR3 coding sequence is TGTGCCAGCAGCTTAGGCAGAACAGGGGGCTACACCTTC. Full variable domain (outside the CDR3, taken from reference TRBV7-6 and TRBJ1-2): GAGVSQSPRYKVTKRGQDVALRCDPISGHVSLYWYRQALGQGPEFLTYFNYEAQQDKSGLPNDRFSAERPEGSISTLTIQRTEQRDSAMYRCASSLGRTGGYTFGSGTRLTVV.

The chain links TRBV7-9 to TRBJ2-1; D perhaps matches TRBD2 (6 bases). CDR1 SEHNR and CDR2 FQNEAQ come from the germline V gene (reference sequence). The CDR3 has 12 residues. The germline V and J ends were trimmed by 4 bases and 12 bases, with 13 bases remaining between them. The CDR3 region is CASSYTREAQFF. Here the CDR3 DNA reads TGTGCCAGCAGCTACACAAGGGAGGCGCAGTTCTTC.

This clonotype was counted a few times. The gene calls are TRBV10-3 and TRBJ2-7; 7 bases align to TRBD1. The V segment lost 8 bases and the J segment 1 base; nucleotides outside the gene matches: 2. From germline, CDR1 is ENHRY and CDR2 SYGVKD. This CDR3 is built from 12 residues. For the CDR3, the DNA is TGTGCCATCGGGACAGATTCCTACGAGCAGTACTTC. Translating gives CAIGTDSYEQYF.

This chain uses TRBV7-9 with TRBJ2-7; D is ambiguous. The V end lost 6 bases, the J end lost 1 base, and 10 bases lay between the germline ends. The CDR3 loop spans 13 amino acids. The germline CDR1 and CDR2 sequences are SEHNR and FQNEAQ (reference sequence). CDR3 DNA: TGTGCCAGCAGAACCTCAGGTTCCTACGAGCAGTACGTC. Its translation: CASRTSGSYEQYV.

This clonotype has ten or more counts. V gene TRBV7-3 combines with J gene TRBJ2-1; D is possibly TRBD1 (6 bases). The germline gives CDR1 SGHTA, CDR2 FQGTGA. The length of the CDR3 is 14 residues. The germline V and J ends were trimmed by 4 bases and 6 bases, with 13 bases remaining between them. The CDR3 loop is CASSSPDSFNEQFF. The CDR3 DNA sequence: TGTGCCAGCAGCTCCCCGGACAGCTTCAATGAGCAGTTCTTC.

This clonotype was counted ten times or more. V is TRBV7-2 and J is TRBJ2-5, with TRBD2 identical over 13 bases. Germline V gene data show CDR1 as SGHTA and CDR2 as FQGNSA. V shed 6 bases, J shed 4 bases, and the junction held 5 bases outside the gene matches. The CDR3 has 15 residues. The CDR3: CASSSWTSGGETQYF. The CDR3 nucleotides are TGTGCCAGCAGTTCCTGGACTAGCGGGGGAGAGACCCAGTACTTC.

This clonotype was counted once. J is TRBJ1-1 and V is TRBV27, with D tentatively TRBD1 (5 bases). Germline V gene data show CDR1 as MNHEY and CDR2 as SMNVEV (reference sequence). CDR3 size: 17 residues. With 0 bases removed from V and 0 bases from J, the gap between germline ends came to 14 bases. The CDR3 loop is CASSLSGRGRLNTEAFF. The CDR3 bases are TGTGCCAGCAGTTTATCGGGACGAGGTCGATTGAACACTGAAGCTTTCTTT.

The chain is built from TRBV6-6 and TRBJ2-3; 9 nucleotides line up with TRBD2. Germline CDR1 is MNHNY and CDR2 is SVGAGI (reference sequence). Unmatched junction bases numbered 6, after V lost 8 bases and J lost 0 bases. The CDR3 covers 15 residues. This CDR3 is CASAASGASTDTQYF. The CDR3 region has the DNA TGTGCCAGCGCAGCTAGCGGGGCGAGCACAGATACGCAGTATTTT.

This clonotype was observed many times. This chain joins TRBV10-3 and TRBJ1-1; D uncertain. Germline V CDR1 and CDR2: ENHRY, SYGVKD. V dropped 3 bases and J dropped 0 bases, with 2 bases sitting between them. The length of the CDR3 is 12 residues. In DNA form, the CDR3 reads TGTGCCATCAGTGAACTGAACACTGAAGCTTTCTTT. Translated, it gives CAISELNTEAFF.

The V and J genes are TRBV7-6 and TRBJ2-5, with D tentatively TRBD1 (6 bases). Germline CDR1 is SGHVS and CDR2 is FNYEAQ. The length of the CDR3 is 16 residues. The ends were cut back, 6 bases at V and 4 bases at J, with 21 bases in the middle. The CDR3 protein is CASRDKIQGWRETQYF. For the CDR3, the DNA is TGTGCCAGCAGGGATAAGATACAGGGTTGGCGAGAGACCCAGTACTTC.